This T cell receptor (beta chain) was documented in a study of blood T cell repertoires in COVID-19. The method was immunoSEQ multiplex PCR; TCRdb's version includes in-frame clones alone and lacks a portion of them. The sample consists of around 130,000 clones, about 81% of them appearing once. This CDR3 region has 18 residues. The V call is TRBV12-2, the J call TRBJ2-1; TRBD2, the table's D call, lacks a check against the DNA. TRBV12-2 is a known pseudogene. The sequence derives from an elderly woman with acute or convalescent COVID-19. Specimen: peripheral blood. This CDR3 is CASRLAGVITGTRNEQFF. The DNA for the CDR3 is TGTGCAAGTCGCTTAGCCGGAGTAATTACCGGGACTAGGAATGAGCAGTTCTTC.